The rows below give T cell receptor beta chains drawn from one sample of a study of blood T cell repertoires in COVID-19. Using immunoSEQ multiplex PCR, the repertoire was profiled, and TCRdb retains in-frame clones only, with some absent. The profile shows under 300,000 clones, about four fifths of them singletons. The specimen was peripheral blood. The receptors were sampled from a woman in her thirties or forties who had recovered from COVID-19. CDR3s include the opening cysteine and the closing phenylalanine or tryptophan. The D gene is left open where the match is weak. Where a row states a size, it is once, few, many or the class of an expanded clone; other rows omit it.

V	D	size	length	J	CDR3	DNA
TRBV7-6	TRBD1	NA	16	TRBJ2-2	CASQREDRGNTGELFF	TGTGCCAGCCAGAGGGAGGACAGGGGCAACACCGGGGAGCTGTTTTTT
TRBV19	NA	few	16	TRBJ2-7	CASSSKSAGVPYEQYF	TGTGCCAGTAGTTCAAAATCGGCAGGGGTCCCCTACGAGCAGTACTTC
TRBV4-2	TRBD1	medium-sized	15	TRBJ2-1	CASSQDAGGYNEQFF	TGTGCCAGCAGCCAAGATGCAGGGGGCTACAATGAGCAGTTCTTC
TRBV18	NA	NA	16	TRBJ1-4	CASSPRGMDVNEKLFF	TGTGCCAGCTCACCTAGGGGGATGGATGTTAATGAAAAACTGTTTTTT
TRBV6-5	NA	NA	16	TRBJ1-3	CASSYLTKGKGNTIYF	TGTGCCAGCAGTTACCTTACAAAGGGGAAAGGAAACACCATATATTTT
TRBV28	TRBD2	NA	16	TRBJ2-7	CASSLSGGGGHYEQYF	TGTGCCAGCAGTTTATCTGGCGGGGGGGGCCACTACGAGCAGTACTTC
TRBV28	NA	few	13	TRBJ2-5	CASSRPGVGTQYF	TGTGCCAGCAGCCGGCCAGGGGTCGGGACCCAGTACTTC
TRBV19	NA	few	14	TRBJ1-2	CASSWTPGVYGYTF	TGTGCCAGTAGTTGGACTCCAGGGGTGTATGGCTACACCTTC
TRBV15	NA	NA	14	TRBJ1-2	CATSLQGGGYGYTF	TGTGCCACCAGCTTACAGGGCGGTGGCTATGGCTACACCTTC
TRBV10-3	NA	few	13	TRBJ1-4	CAIRSRSNEKLFF	TGTGCCATCAGGTCACGGTCTAATGAAAAACTGTTTTTT
TRBV7-2	NA	NA	17	TRBJ2-3	CASSFMGSRYFTDTQYF	TGTGCCAGCAGCTTTATGGGCAGCCGATACTTCACAGATACGCAGTATTTT
TRBV2	NA	NA	14	TRBJ1-2	CASSAGTSNYGYTF	TGTGCCAGCAGTGCGGGGACATCCAACTATGGCTACACCTTC
TRBV6-5	TRBD1	NA	14	TRBJ1-4	CASTGGDSNEKLFF	TGTGCCAGCACCGGGGGGGACAGCAATGAAAAACTGTTTTTT
TRBV12-3/TRBV12-4	NA	once	13	TRBJ2-3	CASRTKNTDTQYF	TGTGCCAGTAGAACGAAGAACACAGATACGCAGTATTTT
TRBV28	NA	few	13	TRBJ2-5	CASSLPGRETQYF	TGTGCCAGCAGTTTACCAGGTCGAGAGACCCAGTACTTC
TRBV2	TRBD1	NA	13	TRBJ2-1	CASRRQGGNEQFF	TGTGCCAGCAGACGACAGGGGGGGAATGAGCAGTTCTTC
TRBV6-5	NA	NA	15	TRBJ1-3	CASSSFPVSGNTIYF	TGTGCCAGCAGTTCCTTCCCGGTCTCTGGAAACACCATATATTTT
TRBV19	TRBD1	NA	13	TRBJ2-7	CASRRDRDYEQYF	TGTGCCAGTAGGAGGGACAGGGACTACGAGCAGTACTTC
TRBV2	NA	once	16	TRBJ1-2	CASSTMRVSSVDGYTF	TGTGCCAGCAGTACCATGAGGGTTTCGTCCGTAGATGGCTACACCTTC
TRBV2	NA	NA	14	TRBJ1-4	CASSERTINEKLFF	TGTGCCAGCAGTGAGAGGACTATTAATGAAAAACTGTTTTTT
TRBV27	TRBD1	few	15	TRBJ1-2	CASSLGTGGFYGYTF	TGTGCCAGCAGTTTGGGCACAGGGGGCTTCTATGGCTACACCTTC
TRBV7-9	NA	once	16	TRBJ1-6	CASSPLAARVGSPLHF	TGTGCCAGCAGCCCTCTGGCGGCCAGGGTTGGCTCACCCCTCCACTTT
TRBV5-6	NA	NA	12	TRBJ2-7	CASSLALHEQYF	TGTGCCAGCAGCTTGGCCCTCCACGAGCAGTACTTC
TRBV28	TRBD1	NA	13	TRBJ1-5	CASRDRTNQPQHF	TGTGCCAGCCGGGACAGGACAAATCAGCCCCAGCATTTT
TRBV3-1/TRBV3-2	TRBD2	NA	17	TRBJ2-5	CASSPPMVAGGRETQYF	TGTGCCAGCAGCCCCCCCATGGTAGCGGGGGGCAGGGAGACCCAGTACTTC
TRBV7-2	NA	once	14	TRBJ1-6	CASSLGGNNSPLHF	TGTGCCAGCAGCTTAGGAGGGAATAATTCACCCCTCCACTTT
TRBV7-9	TRBD2	few	14	TRBJ2-5	CASSFGLATETQYF	TGTGCCAGCAGCTTCGGACTAGCAACCGAGACCCAGTACTTC
TRBV6-6	TRBD1	NA	17	TRBJ1-5	CASSRTGALGSNQPQHF	TGTGCCAGCAGTCGAACAGGGGCCCTTGGGAGCAATCAGCCCCAGCATTTT
TRBV4-1	NA	NA	15	TRBJ1-2	CASSQEQLANYGYTF	TGCGCCAGCAGCCAAGAACAGTTAGCTAACTATGGCTACACCTTC
TRBV3-1/TRBV3-2	NA	NA	16	TRBJ1-5	CASSRSFGDSNQPQHF	TGTGCCAGCAGCCGTTCCTTCGGGGATAGCAATCAGCCCCAGCATTTT
TRBV5-1	TRBD2	NA	13	TRBJ2-5	CASSGLAGETQYF	TGCGCCAGCAGCGGACTAGCGGGAGAGACCCAGTACTTC
TRBV5-1	TRBD1	NA	17	TRBJ2-1	CASSQGGGRGHPREQFF	TGCGCCAGCAGCCAGGGCGGTGGCAGGGGGCACCCAAGGGAGCAGTTCTTC
TRBV28	NA	NA	14	TRBJ2-5	CASRSTGFQETQYF	TGTGCCAGCAGAAGTACAGGGTTCCAAGAGACCCAGTACTTC
TRBV5-5	TRBD1	NA	15	TRBJ1-4	CASNGQGLINEKLFF	TGTGCCAGCAATGGACAGGGGCTAATTAATGAAAAACTGTTTTTT
TRBV11-3	TRBD1	NA	13	TRBJ1-1	CASSFRQGAEAFF	TGTGCCAGCAGCTTTCGCCAGGGGGCTGAAGCTTTCTTT
TRBV2	NA	NA	12	TRBJ1-2	CASFHTVYGYTF	TGTGCCAGCTTCCACACCGTCTATGGCTACACCTTC
TRBV6-6	NA	NA	13	TRBJ1-3	CASRTFSGNTIYF	TGTGCCAGCCGGACATTCTCTGGAAACACCATATATTTT
TRBV5-1	TRBD1	NA	14	TRBJ1-4	CASSPGQGDEKLFF	TGCGCCAGCAGTCCCGGACAGGGGGATGAAAAACTGTTTTTT
TRBV3-1/TRBV3-2	NA	NA	14	TRBJ2-5	CASSPPGHRKTQYF	TGTGCCAGCAGCCCCCCGGGACACCGAAAGACCCAGTACTTC
TRBV6-5	NA	NA	13	TRBJ1-2	CASRLDASYGYTF	TGTGCCAGCAGACTAGACGCTTCCTATGGCTACACCTTC
TRBV9	TRBD1	NA	18	TRBJ1-2	CASSVQQGRSASGYGYTF	TGTGCCAGCAGCGTCCAACAGGGGCGATCAGCATCGGGCTATGGCTACACCTTC
TRBV5-1	NA	NA	14	TRBJ2-7	CASNLGQWSYEQYF	TGCGCCAGCAACCTAGGACAGTGGTCCTACGAGCAGTACTTC
TRBV7-6	TRBD1	NA	18	TRBJ2-7	CASSSVPGQGWGADEQYF	TGTGCCAGCAGCTCCGTCCCGGGACAGGGTTGGGGGGCAGACGAGCAGTACTTC